The 23 T cell receptor beta chains below come from one sample, sequenced in a study of shared clonotypes between healthy human individuals (dated by TCRdb to the early 2020s). The protocol used for the library was the immunoSEQ multiplex PCR assay. Entries here come from immuneACCESS through TCRdb and include only in-frame sequences with V and J called. Some clones fail to appear in such tables; in the studies checked, an unresolved V gene covers under half of the shortfall, and the cause of the remainder is unknown. This sample gives 1.4 million or so clones in total; approximately 98.5% of them show up just once. Approximately 0.4% of the sample lies in the top ten. Sequenced: naive CD4+ T cells sorted from blood. What the cell subset or site label conveys for this sample: CD45RA+ positively selected. The receptors here all came from a man aged 30 to 45 in good health.

The chain carries TRBV18 and TRBJ2-5; 10 nucleotides line up with TRBD1. The V gene end was trimmed by 2 bases and the J gene end by 7 bases; junction bases not matched to a gene: 4. The germline gives CDR1 KGHSH, CDR2 LQKENI. CDR3 length: 14 residues. The CDR3 region has the DNA TGTGCCAGCTCACCAGACAGGGGGCGCGGGACCCAGTACTTC. This encodes CASSPDRGRGTQYF.

The gene calls are TRBV2 and TRBJ2-1; the match to TRBD2 covers 13 bases. V shed 5 bases and J 9 bases; nucleotides not matched to a gene: 4. CDR1 and CDR2 from the germline V gene are SNHLY and FYNNEI. The CDR3 runs 14 residues. Written as DNA, the CDR3 is TGTGCCAGCAGTAGGACTAGCGGGAGAATTGAGCAGTTCTTC. This sequence encodes CASSRTSGRIEQFF.

The rearrangement links TRBV11-3 to TRBJ2-7, with TRBD1 matching 10 bases. CDR3 length equals 16 residues. Germline V lookup: CDR1 SGHNT, CDR2 YENEEA. The junction had 11 bases not matched to a gene; V was cut back by 6 bases and J by 3 bases. Written as DNA, the CDR3 is TGTGCCAGCAGAAAAGTGGGACAGGGGATTTGCTACGAGCAGTACTTC. This codes for CASRKVGQGICYEQYF.

Remarks on this clone: A read error may produce the germline difference seen at one junction end. The V gene is TRBV2, the J gene TRBJ2-3; D gene ambiguous. Per the germline V gene, CDR1 is SNHLY and CDR2 is FYNNEI. This CDR3 is 11 amino acids long. The CDR3 region is CASSEAGFLHF. The CDR3 DNA sequence: TGTGCCAGCAGTGAAGCGGGATTTCTCCATTTT.

V gene TRBV18 combines with J gene TRBJ2-5, with 9 bases identical to TRBD2. Germline V CDR1 and CDR2: KGHSH, LQKENI. The CDR3 consists of 16 residues. Losses at the gene ends were 1 base for V and 0 bases for J; bases not matched to a gene: 3. In DNA form, the CDR3 reads TGTGCCAGCTCACCACTTCCTAGCGGGAACCAAGAGACCCAGTACTTC. Protein sequence: CASSPLPSGNQETQYF.

V is TRBV2 and J is TRBJ2-3; TRBD2 is a possible D gene (5 bases). Per germline, CDR1 SNHLY and CDR2 FYNNEI. V lost 6 bases and J 6 bases, leaving 13 bases between the germline ends. The CDR3 has 13 residues. CDR3 in DNA: TGTGCCAGCAGCGTGGACTTCGCGGATACGCAGTATTTT. It codes for CASSVDFADTQYF.

V and J are TRBV5-5 and TRBJ1-2; weak D call: TRBD1 (5 bases). Germline V gene sequence: CDR1 SGHKS, CDR2 YYEKEE (reference sequence). The germline V and J ends were trimmed by 4 bases and 0 bases, with 19 bases remaining between them. The CDR3 extends over 17 amino acids. CDR3 residues: CASSDPWARGANYGYTF. The CDR3 coding sequence is TGTGCCAGCAGCGATCCTTGGGCGCGAGGGGCTAACTATGGCTACACCTTC.

V usage is TRBV2 and J usage is TRBJ2-1; possibly TRBD1 for D (6 bases). The CDR3 sequence is 13 residues long. V gave up 8 bases and J gave up 0 bases, with 8 bases separating them. Germline-derived CDR1 and CDR2 are SNHLY and FYNNEI. CDR3 protein: CASEQGSYNEQFF. The CDR3 coding sequence is TGTGCCAGCGAACAGGGCTCCTACAATGAGCAGTTCTTC.

CDR3 nucleotide sequence: TGTGCCAGCAGTTTACTAGGGGGGACATATACCTACGAGCAGTACTTC. Protein: CASSLLGGTYTYEQYF. The gene calls are TRBV28 and TRBJ2-7; D possibly matches TRBD1 or TRBD2 (6 bases each). The CDR3 is 16 amino acids. Germline lookup yields CDR1 MDHEN and CDR2 SYDVKM. V lost 2 bases and J lost 2, with 16 bases in between.

The gene calls are TRBV28 and TRBJ2-7, with 7 positions matching TRBD1. This CDR3 contains 15 residues. J lost 6 bases, V lost 8 bases, and 16 bases had no gene match. Germline values: CDR1 MDHEN, CDR2 SYDVKM. This CDR3 reads CASGIGQARPREQYF. DNA of the CDR3: TGTGCCAGCGGGATCGGACAGGCGCGTCCTCGCGAGCAGTACTTC.

The chain carries TRBV5-1 and TRBJ2-1; 13 bases agree with TRBD2. V lost 6 bases to trimming and J lost 0 bases; unmatched junction nucleotides: 12. The CDR3 is 19 amino acids. Germline CDR1 is SGHRS and CDR2 is YFSETQ. The CDR3: CASMGLAGSRQSSYNEQFF. The CDR3 DNA follows: TGCGCCAGCATGGGACTAGCGGGATCCCGCCAGAGCTCCTACAATGAGCAGTTCTTC.

This chain uses TRBV29-1 with TRBJ2-7; no firm D call. There are 13 residues in the CDR3. Germline V gene sequence: CDR1 SQVTM, CDR2 ANQGSEA. V was cut by 4 bases and J by 1 base, with 11 bases left in between. CDR3 amino acids: CSVGKGISYEQYF. CDR3 bases: TGCAGCGTTGGAAAGGGTATATCCTACGAGCAGTACTTC.

CDR3 coding DNA: TGCAGCGTTGAAGATGGAAAGAGGCCCTACGAGCAGTACTTC. Translating it yields CSVEDGKRPYEQYF. The genes are TRBV29-1 and TRBJ2-7; no definite D call. V lost 0 bases to trimming and J lost 2 bases, with 11 bases between them. This CDR3 comprises 14 residues. CDR1 and CDR2 from the germline V gene are SQVTM and ANQGSEA.

The chain employs TRBV10-1 and TRBJ2-5; the match to TRBD2 covers 7 bases. This CDR3 spans 15 amino acids. After removal of 5 bases from V and 4 bases from J, the junction contained 10 bases not matched to a gene. Germline-derived CDR1 and CDR2 are WNHNN and SYGVQD (reference sequence). The CDR3 spells CASSPTQRGGETQYF. The CDR3, as DNA: TGCGCCAGCAGTCCCACCCAGCGGGGTGGAGAGACCCAGTACTTC.

The rearrangement uses TRBV5-6 and TRBJ2-3; D unresolved. Germline CDR1 is SGHDT and CDR2 is YYEEEE. The ends were cut back, 0 bases at V and 10 bases at J, with 6 bases in the middle. The CDR3 loop spans 11 amino acids. CDR3 protein: CASSLGVAQYF. CDR3 nucleotides: TGTGCCAGCAGCTTGGGGGTAGCGCAGTATTTT.

V usage is TRBV7-9 and J usage is TRBJ2-5; D perhaps matches TRBD1 (6 bases). The CDR3 runs to 19 residues. V lost 4 bases and J 4 bases, leaving 28 bases between the germline ends. Germline CDR1 and CDR2: SEHNR and FQNEAQ (reference sequence). The chain's CDR3 is CASSSARPTGSGYRETQYF. The CDR3 region has the DNA TGTGCCAGCAGCTCGGCACGGCCAACAGGGTCGGGGTACCGAGAGACCCAGTACTTC.

In this sample, this clone turned up once. This sequence joins TRBV28 and TRBJ1-1; 7 bases are shared with TRBD1. V shed 6 bases and J 2 bases; nucleotides not matched to a gene: 15. Germline V CDR1 and CDR2: MDHEN, SYDVKM. There are 17 residues in the CDR3. CDR3 bases: TGTGCCAGCAGGCATCAGACAGGGCTTAGCTTCAACACTGAAGCTTTCTTT. Translation: CASRHQTGLSFNTEAFF. Full variable domain (rest looked up from reference TRBV28 and TRBJ1-1): DVKVTQSSRYLVKRTGEKVFLECVQDMDHENMFWYRQDPGLGLRLIYFSYDVKMKEKGDIPEGYSVSREKKERFSLILESASTNQTSMYLCASRHQTGLSFNTEAFFGQGTRLTVV.

The sample holds one count of this clone. The genes are TRBV5-1 and TRBJ2-2, with D perhaps TRBD1 (6 bases). The CDR3 sequence is 14 residues long. The germline CDR1 and CDR2 sequences are SGHRS and YFSETQ. Trimming took 4 bases from V and 6 from J, leaving 13 bases between them. CDR3 DNA sequence: TGCGCCAGCAGCACGGACAGACACGCCGGGGAGCTGTTTTTT. Protein sequence: CASSTDRHAGELFF.

The chain is built from TRBV19 and TRBJ2-3; 7 bases line up with TRBD2. The junction had 5 bases not matched to a gene; V was cut back by 3 bases and J by 2 bases. Germline CDR1 and CDR2: LNHDA and SQIVND (reference sequence). The CDR3 loop spans 15 amino acids. CDR3 in amino acids: CASSIEAGSTDTQYF. CDR3 in DNA: TGTGCCAGTAGTATTGAAGCGGGATCCACAGATACGCAGTATTTT.

V and J are TRBV9 and TRBJ2-2; possible D gene TRBD1, 5 bases. CDR1 and CDR2 from the germline V gene are SGDLS and YYNGEE. The ends were cut back, 0 bases at V and 0 bases at J, with 9 bases in the middle. The CDR3 runs to 16 residues. The CDR3 here is CASSVGEGANTGELFF. The CDR3 coding sequence is TGTGCCAGCAGCGTAGGGGAAGGGGCGAACACCGGGGAGCTGTTTTTT. Full variable domain (missing parts from reference TRBV9 and TRBJ2-2): DSGVTQTPKHLITATGQRVTLRCSPRSGDLSVYWYQQSLDQGLQFLIQYYNGEERAKGNILERFSAQQFPDLHSELNLSSLELGDSALYFCASSVGEGANTGELFFGEGSRLTVL.

The chain is built from TRBV18 and TRBJ1-4; D is perhaps TRBD1 (5 bases). The CDR3 extends over 14 amino acids. V lost 2 bases and J lost 8, with 12 bases in between. CDR1 and CDR2 from the germline V gene are KGHSH and LQKENI. The CDR3 sequence: CASSPVRGGEKLFF. CDR3 DNA: TGTGCCAGCTCACCAGTAAGGGGAGGGGAAAAACTGTTTTTT.

CDR3 in amino acids: CASGPQNTDTQYF. The CDR3 DNA reads as TGTGCTAGTGGTCCCCAAAACACAGATACGCAGTATTTT. The chain couples TRBV12-5 to TRBJ2-3; D remains ambiguous. The CDR3 is made up of 13 amino acids. The germline CDR1 and CDR2 sequences are LGHNT and FRNRAP. Trimming removed 5 bases at V and 2 bases at J, with 8 bases between.

The V gene is TRBV30, the J gene TRBJ2-7, with 7 bases fitting TRBD2. Trimming removed 5 bases from V and 4 bases from J; junction bases left unmatched: 8. The CDR3 runs to 13 residues. In germline, CDR1 is GTSNPN, CDR2 SVGIG (reference sequence). The CDR3 bases are TGTGCCTGGGCAAGCGGGATTCGGTACGAGCAGTACTTC. Translating it yields CAWASGIRYEQYF.